These 23 T cell receptor beta chains were all obtained from the same sample, sequenced in a study of blood T cells in healthy people across ages. Next came a second PCR, run for roughly 7 to 12 cycles, which used a sample-barcoded 5' primer along with a J-beta primer mix. TCRdb used MiXCR to reprocess the 5' RACE reads, holding one entry per CDR3 protein. The repertoire holds some 1.6 million distinct CDR3 sequences, with about 31% as singletons. The sample comprised blood. The origin of the receptors is a woman under 40 in good health.

This clonotype has just a few counts. The chain links TRBV4-1 to TRBJ2-5; D gene ambiguous. V lost 3 bases, J lost 2 bases, and 7 bases lay in between. This CDR3 is 13 amino acids long. The germline gives CDR1 MGHRA, CDR2 YSYEKL. The CDR3 protein is CASSHAIQETQYF. CDR3 nucleotide sequence: TGCGCCAGCAGCCACGCGATACAAGAGACCCAGTACTTC.

This clonotype was detected many times. The V call is TRBV5-1, the J call TRBJ2-5; 8 bases are a match to TRBD2. Germline CDR1 reads SGHRS; CDR2 reads YFSETQ. The CDR3 loop spans 13 amino acids. The V segment lost 4 bases and the J segment 4 bases; nucleotides outside the gene matches: 3. In DNA form, the CDR3 reads TGCGCCAGCAGCGACGCGGGAGGAGAGACCCAGTACTTC. Translated, it gives CASSDAGGETQYF.

Comments on this clonotype: A much larger clone is a single base away; this may be a read error. The V gene is TRBV12-3 or TRBV12-4, the J gene TRBJ2-7; 10 nucleotides align to TRBD2. V was pared by 4 bases and J by 6 bases, with 6 bases of the junction left unmatched. The CDR3 is 14 residues long. CDR3: CASSYGLADFEQYF. The CDR3 DNA reads as TGTGCCAGCAGTTATGGACTAGCGGACTTCGAGCAGTACTTC.

This clonotype showed up just a few times. The junction shows a germline mismatch at one end, possibly a read error. The DNA of the CDR3 is TGCAATGCTATAGCGGGGGGGCTTAAGGGCACAGATACGCAGTATTTT. This translates into CNAIAGGLKGTDTQYF. The chain links TRBV20-1 to TRBJ2-3; 11 positions agree with TRBD2. This CDR3 is built from 16 residues. Germline V gene lookup returns CDR1 DFQATT and CDR2 SNEGSKA (reference sequence).

The sample holds many counts of this clonotype. The chain employs TRBV5-1 and TRBJ2-7, with D perhaps TRBD1 (6 bases). CDR1 and CDR2 from the germline V gene are SGHRS and YFSETQ. V shed 0 bases and J shed 3 bases, with 10 bases lying between them. This CDR3 contains 14 residues. DNA of the CDR3: TGCGCCAGCAGCTTGGAGGGACACCACTACGAGCAGTACTTC. Amino acids: CASSLEGHHYEQYF.

A few counts support this clonotype. This rearrangement joins TRBV7-3 to TRBJ1-2, with TRBD1 as a possible D gene (5 bases). The V and J ends lost 2 bases and 4 bases respectively, with 11 bases between them. The CDR3 contains 14 residues. Germline CDR1 SGHTA, CDR2 FQGTGA. The CDR3 nucleotides are TGTGCCAGCAGCTTAGGGGAGGGGCGCTATGGCTACACCTTC. This gives the protein CASSLGEGRYGYTF.

This clonotype has only a few counts. The rearrangement uses TRBV28 and TRBJ2-7; TRBD2 might be the D (6 bases). The CDR3 loop spans 15 amino acids. The germline gives CDR1 MDHEN, CDR2 SYDVKM. V lost 7 bases and J 3 bases, leaving 19 bases between the germline ends. In nucleotides, the CDR3 is TGTGCCAGCACCCCGACAACAGGAGGGCTCTACGAGCAGTACTTC. This gives the protein CASTPTTGGLYEQYF.

This clonotype has a handful of counts. The V and J genes are TRBV4-2 and TRBJ2-1; the D call may be TRBD1 or TRBD2 (6 bases each). CDR1 and CDR2 (germline): LGHNA, YNFKEQ. The CDR3 spans 15 residues. V was pared by 1 base and J by 8 bases, with 15 bases between. This CDR3 reads CASSQGGQRRDEQFF. Written as DNA, the CDR3 is TGTGCCAGCAGCCAAGGAGGACAGCGGAGGGATGAGCAGTTCTTC.

The genes are TRBV5-1 and TRBJ2-7, with TRBD2 matching 9 bases. The V gene's germline CDR1 is SGHRS and CDR2 YFSETQ. V lost 4 bases to trimming and J lost 5 bases; unmatched junction nucleotides: 10. The CDR3 covers 15 residues. The CDR3 protein is CASSGNAGGFNEQYF. The CDR3 bases are TGCGCCAGCAGCGGGAATGCGGGGGGGTTCAACGAGCAGTACTTC. The full variable domain, completed using reference TRBV5-1 and TRBJ2-7, is KAGVTQTPRYLIKTRGQQVTLSCSPISGHRSVSWYQQTPGQGLQFLFEYFSETQRNKGNFPGRFSGRQFSNSRSEMNVSTLELGDSALYLCASSGNAGGFNEQYFGPGTRLTVT.

Ten or more counts support this clonotype. CDR3 in amino acids: CASSQDWGTYEQYF. CDR3 DNA: TGCGCCAGCAGCCAAGATTGGGGGACCTACGAGCAGTACTTC. The chain recombines TRBV4-1 with TRBJ2-7; tentatively, D is TRBD1 or TRBD2 (5 bases each). The CDR3 extends over 14 amino acids. V was shortened by 0 bases and J by 2 bases, with 8 bases between the two germline ends. Germline-derived CDR1 and CDR2 are MGHRA and YSYEKL.

The V call is TRBV5-1, the J call TRBJ2-7; the D is unclear. The germline gives CDR1 SGHRS, CDR2 YFSETQ. The CDR3 is made up of 15 amino acids. Trimming took 0 bases from V and 12 from J, leaving 22 bases between them. The CDR3 loop reads CASSLESGPLVRRYF. CDR3 sequence (DNA): TGCGCCAGCAGCTTGGAATCAGGACCGCTCGTTAGGCGGTACTTC.

V is TRBV12-3 or TRBV12-4 and J is TRBJ2-1; D is undetermined. CDR3 length: 12 amino acids. The V end lost 4 bases, the J end lost 9 bases, and 10 bases lay between the germline ends. The CDR3 DNA follows: TGTGCCAGCAGTTCCGGGCCCAGTGAGCAGTTCTTC. Translation: CASSSGPSEQFF.

In nucleotides, the CDR3 is TGTGCCAGCAGCGTAGGGGGACAGAAGAACACTGAAGCTTTCTTT. This sequence encodes CASSVGGQKNTEAFF. V and J are TRBV7-2 and TRBJ1-1; 7 bases fit TRBD1. J gave up 1 base and V 5 bases, and 7 bases lay outside the gene matches. Per germline, CDR1 SGHTA and CDR2 FQGNSA. The CDR3 length is 15 residues.

V usage is TRBV3-1 and J usage is TRBJ2-1, with TRBD2 matching over 11 bases. The CDR3 is made up of 17 amino acids. In germline, CDR1 is LGHDT, CDR2 YNNKEL (reference sequence). Trimming took 4 bases from V and 6 from J; bases not matched to a gene: 11. The CDR3 DNA sequence: TGTGCCAGCAGCCCCCTCCCTACTAGCGGGAGAGCCAATGAGCAGTTCTTC. It encodes CASSPLPTSGRANEQFF.

The chain links TRBV4-1 to TRBJ2-3; D unresolved. Germline V gene data show CDR1 as MGHRA and CDR2 as YSYEKL. V was trimmed by 1 base and J by 4 bases, leaving 18 bases between them. The CDR3 covers 17 residues. In DNA, the CDR3 is TGCGCCAGCAGCCAAGGGAACAGTCCCCGAACCTCAGATACGCAGTATTTT. Translated: CASSQGNSPRTSDTQYF.

This sequence joins TRBV20-1 and TRBJ1-1; weak D call: TRBD1 (5 bases). The V end was cut by 0 bases, the J end by 4 bases, with 15 bases between. This CDR3 contains 15 residues. Germline CDR1 reads DFQATT; CDR2 reads SNEGSKA (reference sequence). This CDR3 reads CSARDYRRPGTEAFF. DNA for the CDR3: TGCAGTGCTAGAGATTACAGGAGGCCCGGCACTGAAGCTTTCTTT.

The V call is TRBV7-9, the J call TRBJ2-3; no firm D call. Germline loops: CDR1 SEHNR, CDR2 FQNEAQ (reference sequence). The CDR3 contains 14 residues. CDR3 bases: TGTGCACACAAAGGGCTCGGATACACAGATACGCAGTATTTT. It translates to CAHKGLGYTDTQYF.

V and J are TRBV9 and TRBJ2-5; 7 nucleotides agree with TRBD2. Germline loops: CDR1 SGDLS, CDR2 YYNGEE. CDR3 length equals 15 residues. V trimming: 0 bases; J trimming: 3 bases; junction bases outside the gene matches: 5. The CDR3 reads CASSVGERGKETQYF. For the CDR3, the DNA is TGTGCCAGCAGCGTAGGAGAGCGGGGTAAAGAGACCCAGTACTTC.

V usage is TRBV7-3 and J usage is TRBJ2-2; no definite D call. The CDR3 length is 15 residues. Germline V gene data show CDR1 as SGHTA and CDR2 as FQGTGA. V lost 5 bases and J 0 bases, leaving 10 bases between the germline ends. The CDR3 sequence: CASSPTYTNTGELFF. Here the CDR3 DNA reads TGTGCCAGCAGCCCCACATACACGAACACCGGGGAGCTGTTTTTT.

The chain recombines TRBV7-2 with TRBJ1-1; D is undetermined. V lost 6 bases and J lost 0, with 11 bases in between. CDR3 length: 14 residues. From germline, CDR1 is SGHTA and CDR2 FQGNSA. DNA of the CDR3: TGTGCCAGCAGTTCCCGAGGGTTGAACACTGAAGCTTTCTTT. This translates into CASSSRGLNTEAFF.

The rearrangement uses TRBV2 and TRBJ2-3; D may be TRBD2 (6 bases). Germline V lookup: CDR1 SNHLY, CDR2 FYNNEI. V was trimmed by 10 bases and J by 1 base, leaving 9 bases between them. The CDR3 length is 12 residues. CDR3 in amino acids: CANPGGTDTQYF. The CDR3 DNA is TGTGCCAATCCGGGGGGCACAGATACGCAGTATTTT.

The chain couples TRBV7-3 to TRBJ2-2; D is possibly TRBD1 (5 bases). The V gene lost 5 bases and the J gene lost 4 bases, with 14 bases spanning the gap. This CDR3 region has 15 residues. Germline V gene sequence: CDR1 SGHTA, CDR2 FQGTGA. The CDR3 protein is CASSTGQGSTGELFF. The CDR3 bases are TGTGCCAGCAGCACCGGCCAGGGTTCCACCGGGGAGCTGTTTTTT. Based on the CDR3 plus reference TRBV7-3 and TRBJ2-2, the full variable domain is GAGVSQTPSNKVTEKGKYVELRCDPISGHTALYWYRQSLGQGPEFLIYFQGTGAADDSGLPNDRFFAVRPEGSVSTLKIQRTERGDSAVYLCASSTGQGSTGELFFGEGSRLTVL.

V usage is TRBV10-3 and J usage is TRBJ2-2; D remains ambiguous. The V end was cut by 4 bases, the J end by 0 bases, with 9 bases between. CDR3 size: 15 residues. CDR1 is ENHRY, CDR2 SYGVKD, per germline. The DNA of the CDR3 is TGTGCCATCAGTGGTGACCGGGCGAACACCGGGGAGCTGTTTTTT. This codes for CAISGDRANTGELFF.